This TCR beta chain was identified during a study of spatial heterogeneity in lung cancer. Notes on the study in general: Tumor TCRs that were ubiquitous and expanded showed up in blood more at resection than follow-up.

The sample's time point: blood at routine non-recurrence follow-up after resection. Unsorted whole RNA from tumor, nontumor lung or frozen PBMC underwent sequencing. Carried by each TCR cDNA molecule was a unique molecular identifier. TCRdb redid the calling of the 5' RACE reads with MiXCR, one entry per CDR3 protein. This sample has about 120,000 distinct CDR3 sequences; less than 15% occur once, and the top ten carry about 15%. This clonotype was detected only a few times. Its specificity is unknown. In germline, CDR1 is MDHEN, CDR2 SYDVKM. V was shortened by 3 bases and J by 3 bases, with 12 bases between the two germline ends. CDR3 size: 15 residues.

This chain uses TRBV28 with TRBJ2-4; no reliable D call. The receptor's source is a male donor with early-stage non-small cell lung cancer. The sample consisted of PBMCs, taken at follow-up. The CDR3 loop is CASSLVGLGKNIQYF. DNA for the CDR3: TGTGCCAGCAGTTTGGTCGGGCTCGGCAAAAACATTCAGTACTTC.